The rows below give T cell receptor beta chains drawn from one sample of a study of naive CD8 T cells in extremely preterm neonates. This table comes from immunoSEQ multiplex PCR, and its TCRdb copy is limited to in-frame clones, with some not included. The sample carries 8,000 or so clones, 95% to 98% recorded once. The specimen sequenced was naive CD8+ T cells from cord blood. The source is a newborn in good health. The CDR3 runs from the conserved cysteine through the conserved F or W. D genes are given only for firm matches. Part of the rows lack a size; the others show once, few, many or a class for expanded clones.

d_call	clone_size	v_call	j_call	cdr3_nt	cdr3_aa
TRBD2	once	TRBV27	TRBJ2-5	TGTGCCAGCAGTTTATCGTTGACTAGCGGCCAAGAGACCCAGTACTTC	CASSLSLTSGQETQYF
-	-	TRBV19	TRBJ2-2	TGTGCCAGTAGTATTGGTCCGACACTCGCGAACACCGGGGAGCTGTTTTTT	CASSIGPTLANTGELFF
TRBD2	-	TRBV9	TRBJ2-2	TGTGCCAGCAGCGTAGGACTAGCGGGGAACACCGGGGAGCTGTTTTTT	CASSVGLAGNTGELFF
TRBD2	-	TRBV11-2	TRBJ2-3	TGTGCCAGCAGCCCCCACCGCGGGGGGGCCCCAGATACGCAGTATTTT	CASSPHRGGAPDTQYF
TRBD2	-	TRBV5-4	TRBJ2-1	TGTGCCAGCAGCTTCGTTGGCGGGGGAGTTAATGAGCAGTTCTTC	CASSFVGGGVNEQFF
-	-	TRBV30	TRBJ2-3	TGTGCCTGGAGGGAGGGTTGGGCAGATACGCAGTATTTT	CAWREGWADTQYF
TRBD1	-	TRBV7-2	TRBJ1-1	TGTGCCAGCAGCTTAGATACAGGGGCGAACACTGAAGCTTTCTTT	CASSLDTGANTEAFF
-	-	TRBV6-5	TRBJ1-4	TGTGCCAGCAGTTACTCGAATCCGGGTACTGAAAAACTGTTTTTT	CASSYSNPGTEKLFF
-	once	TRBV6-5	TRBJ1-5	TGTGCCAGCAGTCGGCAGGGCGATCAGCCCCAGCATTTT	CASSRQGDQPQHF
-	-	TRBV30	TRBJ2-3	TGTGCCTGGAGTGTAAGCGGAGGGGCCACAGATACGCAGTATTTT	CAWSVSGGATDTQYF
-	-	TRBV10-3	TRBJ1-1	TGTGCCATCAGGACAGGACTTAACACTGAAGCTTTCTTT	CAIRTGLNTEAFF
-	-	TRBV6-6	TRBJ2-7	TGTGCCAGCAGTTACTCCCAGGACTCCTACGAGCAGTACTTC	CASSYSQDSYEQYF
-	once	TRBV2	TRBJ2-1	TGTGCCAGCAGCTTTAGCGGACTTATCTACAATGAGCAGTTCTTC	CASSFSGLIYNEQFF
-	-	TRBV9	TRBJ2-3	TGTGCCAGCAGCGTGGATCTAGCCACAGATACGCAGTATTTT	CASSVDLATDTQYF
-	-	TRBV30	TRBJ1-1	TGTGCCTGGAGCGCAGGGTCCAACACTGAAGCTTTCTTT	CAWSAGSNTEAFF
-	-	TRBV29-1	TRBJ2-5	TGCAGCTCAAACGGGGGATTCCAAGAGACCCAGTACTTC	CSSNGGFQETQYF
-	-	TRBV13	TRBJ2-7	TGTGCCAGCAGTCTACGTTTGCGCCCCTACGAGCAGTACTTC	CASSLRLRPYEQYF
TRBD1	-	TRBV30	TRBJ1-5	TGTGCCTGGAGTGTACGGACAGGGTGGGGTCAGCCTCAGCATTTT	CAWSVRTGWGQPQHF
TRBD1	once	TRBV9	TRBJ2-2	TGTGCCAGCACCAAGACAGGGAGCACCGGGGAGCTGTTTTTT	CASTKTGSTGELFF
-	-	TRBV7-6	TRBJ2-7	TGTGCCAGCAGCTTAGGGGACACCTCCTACGAGCAGTACTTC	CASSLGDTSYEQYF
TRBD1	few	TRBV19	TRBJ2-7	TGTGCCAGTAGTATGGCCGGGACAGGGGGCTACGAGCAGTACTTC	CASSMAGTGGYEQYF
TRBD2	-	TRBV7-2	TRBJ2-7	TGTGCCAGCAGCCTTAGACTAGCGGTGAACTACGAGCAGTACTTC	CASSLRLAVNYEQYF
TRBD1	-	TRBV4-1	TRBJ1-6	TGCGCCAGCAGCCATTCCTGGACAGGGGAGGGTTCACCCCTCCACTTT	CASSHSWTGEGSPLHF
-	-	TRBV5-1	TRBJ1-1	TGCGCCAGCAGCTTGGAAGCACGGACTGAAGCTTTCTTT	CASSLEARTEAFF
-	-	TRBV5-4	TRBJ2-5	TGTGCCAGCAGATACAAAGGGGGGGCGGTTCAAGAGACCCAGTACTTC	CASRYKGGAVQETQYF
-	-	TRBV5-4	TRBJ2-3	TGTGCCAGCAGCGCCGGGGACTTCAGCACAGATACGCAGTATTTT	CASSAGDFSTDTQYF
-	-	TRBV19	TRBJ1-5	TGTGCCAGTACCCCCCAATTCGGGGGCAATCAGCCCCAGCATTTT	CASTPQFGGNQPQHF
TRBD2	-	TRBV9	TRBJ2-7	TGTGCCAGCAGCGTAGGGCTAGCGGGATCCTACGAGCAGTACTTC	CASSVGLAGSYEQYF
TRBD2	-	TRBV12-5	TRBJ2-1	TGTGCTAGTGGTTTGGCCGTCCTAGCGGGGGGCAATGAGCAGTTCTTC	CASGLAVLAGGNEQFF
TRBD2	-	TRBV19	TRBJ2-1	TGTGCCAGTAGTCACCTGACTAGCGGGGGGGCAAACAATGAGCAGTTCTTC	CASSHLTSGGANNEQFF
-	-	TRBV19	TRBJ2-7	TGTGCCAGTAGTATTGCGGGCCAGGCCTACGAGCAGTACTTC	CASSIAGQAYEQYF
-	-	TRBV19	TRBJ1-1	TGTGCCAGTGTGGCCATGAACACTGAAGCTTTCTTT	CASVAMNTEAFF
TRBD2	-	TRBV27	TRBJ2-1	TGTGCCAGCAGTCTAGCGGGCAATGAGCAGTTCTTC	CASSLAGNEQFF
-	once	TRBV11-1	TRBJ2-3	TGTGCCAGCAGCTTAGGTGTGGGGGCTGCGGATACGCAGTATTTT	CASSLGVGAADTQYF
-	-	TRBV4-1	TRBJ2-7	TGCGCCAGCAGCCAAGCCCCACCACCGGTTAACGAGCAGTACTTC	CASSQAPPPVNEQYF
-	-	TRBV9	TRBJ1-1	TGTGCCAGCAGCGTAGCAGGGAACACTGAAGCTTTCTTT	CASSVAGNTEAFF
TRBD2	once	TRBV4-3	TRBJ2-1	TGCGCCAGCAGCCAGGATAGCGGGGGCTTCTACAATGAGCAGTTCTTC	CASSQDSGGFYNEQFF
-	-	TRBV2	TRBJ2-7	TGTGCCAGCAGTGCTGTGGGTCCGGGGAACGAGCAGTACTTC	CASSAVGPGNEQYF
TRBD2	-	TRBV7-2	TRBJ2-5	TGTGCCAGCAGCCTACCGGGACTAGCGGGGGCAGAGACCCAGTACTTC	CASSLPGLAGAETQYF
TRBD1	-	TRBV2	TRBJ2-7	TGTGCCAGCAGCCCCAGGCAGGGGGCCCCCTACGAGCAGTACTTC	CASSPRQGAPYEQYF
-	-	TRBV30	TRBJ1-6	TGTGCCTGGAGTGTACTCGCAGGGGATTCACCCCTCCACTTT	CAWSVLAGDSPLHF
-	few	TRBV4-1	TRBJ2-7	TGCGCCAGCAGCCAAGACAGGGGCGAGCAGTACTTC	CASSQDRGEQYF
TRBD2	-	TRBV5-1	TRBJ2-3	TGCGCCAGCAGCTTGGTTCCGGCGGGGGGGCTGAGGGGCACAGATACGCAGTATTTT	CASSLVPAGGLRGTDTQYF
-	-	TRBV9	TRBJ2-1	TGTGCCAGCAGCGTAGAAGGGGCGCATTCCTACAATGAGCAGTTCTTC	CASSVEGAHSYNEQFF
TRBD1	-	TRBV19	TRBJ1-2	TGTGCCAGTAGTTTCGGACAGGGAGGATATGGCTACACCTTC	CASSFGQGGYGYTF
TRBD1	-	TRBV5-1	TRBJ2-1	TGCGCCAGCAGCTTGATTGGACAGGGGGCCTACAATGAGCAGTTCTTC	CASSLIGQGAYNEQFF
TRBD2	-	TRBV7-3	TRBJ2-5	TGTGCCAGCAGCTTAGGCGGGGGGTACCAAGAGACCCAGTACTTC	CASSLGGGYQETQYF
TRBD2	once	TRBV4-1	TRBJ2-1	TGCGCCAGCAGCCAGACTAGCGGCACAGGCGTTGAGCAGTTCTTC	CASSQTSGTGVEQFF
TRBD2	-	TRBV13	TRBJ2-1	TGTGCCAGCAGCCCCGGGACTAGCGGGGGGGCCTACAATGAGCAGTTCTTC	CASSPGTSGGAYNEQFF
-	-	TRBV29-1	TRBJ1-1	TGCAGCGTTGATTCCGGGGCTGAAGCTTTCTTT	CSVDSGAEAFF
-	-	TRBV19	TRBJ2-1	TGTGCCAGTAGTATAATAGTCTTCCACCGCTCCTACAATGAGCAGTTCTTC	CASSIIVFHRSYNEQFF
-	-	TRBV2	TRBJ1-2	TGTGCCAGCAGGGGGACATCCTACTATGGCTACACCTTC	CASRGTSYYGYTF
TRBD1	-	TRBV19	TRBJ2-2	TGTGCCAGTAGTACCGGGACAGGGTGGACCGGGGAGCTGTTTTTT	CASSTGTGWTGELFF
-	-	TRBV4-1	TRBJ2-2	TGCGCCAGCAGCCAAGCCCCAGGCGGGGAGCTGTTTTTT	CASSQAPGGELFF
TRBD1	once	TRBV4-2	TRBJ2-1	TGTGCCAGCAGCGAAGGACAGGGGCACAATGAGCAGTTCTTC	CASSEGQGHNEQFF